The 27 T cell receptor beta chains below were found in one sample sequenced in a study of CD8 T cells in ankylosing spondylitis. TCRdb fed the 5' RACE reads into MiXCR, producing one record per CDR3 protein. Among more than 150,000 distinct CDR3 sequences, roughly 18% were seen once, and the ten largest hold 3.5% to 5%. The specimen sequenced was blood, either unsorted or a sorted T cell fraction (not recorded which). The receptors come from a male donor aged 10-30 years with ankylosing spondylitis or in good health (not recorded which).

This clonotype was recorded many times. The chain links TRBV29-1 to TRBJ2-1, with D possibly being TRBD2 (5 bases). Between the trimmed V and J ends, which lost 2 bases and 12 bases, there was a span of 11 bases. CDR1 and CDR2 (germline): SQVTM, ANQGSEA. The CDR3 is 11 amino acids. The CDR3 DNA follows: TGCAGCGTTGAAAAGGACTGGGGGCAGTTCTTC. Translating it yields CSVEKDWGQFF.

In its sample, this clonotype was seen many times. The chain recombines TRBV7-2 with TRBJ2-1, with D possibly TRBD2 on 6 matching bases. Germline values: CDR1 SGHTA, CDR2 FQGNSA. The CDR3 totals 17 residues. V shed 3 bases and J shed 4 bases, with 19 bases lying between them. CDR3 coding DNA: TGTGCCAGCAGCTTGGCTAGTGGGGGGTTGAGTTACAATGAGCAGTTCTTC. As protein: CASSLASGGLSYNEQFF.

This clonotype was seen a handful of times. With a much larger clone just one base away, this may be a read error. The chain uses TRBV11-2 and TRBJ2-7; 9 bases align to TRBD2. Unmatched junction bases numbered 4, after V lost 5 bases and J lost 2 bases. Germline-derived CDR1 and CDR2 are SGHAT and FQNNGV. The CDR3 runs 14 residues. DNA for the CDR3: TGTGCCAGCAGCCGTAGCGGGAGCACCTACGAGCAGTACGTC. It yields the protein CASSRSGSTYEQYV.

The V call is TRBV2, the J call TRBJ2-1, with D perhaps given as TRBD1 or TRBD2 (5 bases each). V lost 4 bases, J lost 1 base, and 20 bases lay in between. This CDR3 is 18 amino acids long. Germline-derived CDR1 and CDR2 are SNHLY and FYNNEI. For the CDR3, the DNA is TGTGCCAGCAGTGTCAGGGTCATCGAGCGGAGTTCCTACAATGAGCAGTTCTTC. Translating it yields CASSVRVIERSSYNEQFF.

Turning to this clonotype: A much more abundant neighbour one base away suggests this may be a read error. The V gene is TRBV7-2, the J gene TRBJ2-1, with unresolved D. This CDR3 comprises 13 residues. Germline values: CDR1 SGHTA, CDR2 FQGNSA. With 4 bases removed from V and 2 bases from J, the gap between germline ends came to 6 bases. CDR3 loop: CASSSPPYNEQFF. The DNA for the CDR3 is TGTGCCAGCAGCTCCCCCCCCTACAATGAGCAGTTCTTC.

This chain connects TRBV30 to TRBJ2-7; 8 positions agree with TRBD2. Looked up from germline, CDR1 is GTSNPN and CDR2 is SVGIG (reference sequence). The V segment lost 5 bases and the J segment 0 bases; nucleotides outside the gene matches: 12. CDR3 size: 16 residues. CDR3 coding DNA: TGTGCCTGGTCTGACCCGGGAGGGCCTTCCTCCTACGAGCAGTACTTC. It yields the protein CAWSDPGGPSSYEQYF.

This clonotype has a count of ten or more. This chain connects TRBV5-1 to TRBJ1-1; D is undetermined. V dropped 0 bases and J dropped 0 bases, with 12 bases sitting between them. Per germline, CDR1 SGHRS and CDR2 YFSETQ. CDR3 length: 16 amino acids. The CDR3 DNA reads TGCGCCAGCAGCTTGGAGGCGGATATAATGAACACTGAAGCTTTCTTT. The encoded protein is CASSLEADIMNTEAFF.

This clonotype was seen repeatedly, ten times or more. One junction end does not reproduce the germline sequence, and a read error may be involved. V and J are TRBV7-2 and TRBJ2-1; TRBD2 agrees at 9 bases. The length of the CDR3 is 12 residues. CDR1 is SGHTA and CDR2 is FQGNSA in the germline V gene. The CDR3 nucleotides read TGTGCCAGCAGCTTAGAGATAGCGGGAGCTGAGTTC. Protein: CASSLEIAGAEF.

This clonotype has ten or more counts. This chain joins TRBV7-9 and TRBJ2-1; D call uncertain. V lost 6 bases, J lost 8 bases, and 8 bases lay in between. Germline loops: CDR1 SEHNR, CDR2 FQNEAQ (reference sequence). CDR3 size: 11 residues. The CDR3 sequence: CASREGYEQFF. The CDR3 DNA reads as TGTGCCAGCAGGGAAGGGTATGAGCAGTTCTTC.

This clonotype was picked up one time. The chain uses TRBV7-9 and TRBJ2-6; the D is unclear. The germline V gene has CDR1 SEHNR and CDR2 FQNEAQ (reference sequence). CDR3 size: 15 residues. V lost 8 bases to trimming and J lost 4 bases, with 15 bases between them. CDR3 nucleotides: TGTGCCAGCTTGGCGCCTCAGTGGGGGGCCAACGTCCTGACTTTC. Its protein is CASLAPQWGANVLTF.

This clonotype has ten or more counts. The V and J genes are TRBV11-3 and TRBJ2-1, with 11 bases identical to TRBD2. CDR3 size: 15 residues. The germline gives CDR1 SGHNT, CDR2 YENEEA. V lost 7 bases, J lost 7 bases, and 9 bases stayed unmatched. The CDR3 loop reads CASTSGASGRNEQFF. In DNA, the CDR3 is TGTGCCAGCACATCCGGGGCTAGCGGGAGGAATGAGCAGTTCTTC.

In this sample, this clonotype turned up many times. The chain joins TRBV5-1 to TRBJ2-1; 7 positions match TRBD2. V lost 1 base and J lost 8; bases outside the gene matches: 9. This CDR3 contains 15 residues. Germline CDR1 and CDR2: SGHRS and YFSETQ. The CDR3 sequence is CASSLFAGEVDEQFF. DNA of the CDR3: TGCGCCAGCAGCTTGTTCGCGGGAGAGGTGGATGAGCAGTTCTTC.

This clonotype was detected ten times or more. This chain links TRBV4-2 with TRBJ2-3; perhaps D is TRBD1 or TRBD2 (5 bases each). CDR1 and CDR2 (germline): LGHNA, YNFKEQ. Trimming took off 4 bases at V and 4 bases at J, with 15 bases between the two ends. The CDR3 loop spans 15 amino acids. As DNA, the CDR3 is TGTGCCAGCAGCCCCCGGGACCCATTCGCAGATACGCAGTATTTT. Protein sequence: CASSPRDPFADTQYF.

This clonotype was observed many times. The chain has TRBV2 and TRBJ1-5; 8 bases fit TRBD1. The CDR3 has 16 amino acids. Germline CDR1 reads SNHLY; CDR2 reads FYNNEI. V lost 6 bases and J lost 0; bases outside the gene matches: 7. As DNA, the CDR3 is TGTGCCAGCAGAACCGGGACAGGACATAGCAATCAGCCCCAGCATTTT. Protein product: CASRTGTGHSNQPQHF.

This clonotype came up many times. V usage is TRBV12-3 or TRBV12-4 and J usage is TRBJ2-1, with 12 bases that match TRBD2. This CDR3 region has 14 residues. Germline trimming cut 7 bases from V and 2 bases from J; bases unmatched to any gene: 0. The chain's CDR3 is CASTSGRAYNEQFF. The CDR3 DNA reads TGTGCCAGCACTAGCGGGAGGGCCTACAATGAGCAGTTCTTC.

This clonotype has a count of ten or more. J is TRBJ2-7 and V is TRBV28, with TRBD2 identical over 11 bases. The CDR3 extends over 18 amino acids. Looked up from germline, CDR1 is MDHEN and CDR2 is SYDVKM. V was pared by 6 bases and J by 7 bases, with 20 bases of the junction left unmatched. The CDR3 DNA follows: TGTGCCAGCAGAGTTCTCCTAGCGGGAGGTCATAAATTGTTTGAGCAGTACTTC. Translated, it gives CASRVLLAGGHKLFEQYF.

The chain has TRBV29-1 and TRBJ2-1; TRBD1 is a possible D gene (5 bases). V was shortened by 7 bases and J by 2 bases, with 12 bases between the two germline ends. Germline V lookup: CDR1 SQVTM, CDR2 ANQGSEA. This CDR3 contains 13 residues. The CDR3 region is CSAAGMPYNEQFF. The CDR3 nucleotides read TGCAGCGCCGCAGGGATGCCCTACAATGAGCAGTTCTTC.

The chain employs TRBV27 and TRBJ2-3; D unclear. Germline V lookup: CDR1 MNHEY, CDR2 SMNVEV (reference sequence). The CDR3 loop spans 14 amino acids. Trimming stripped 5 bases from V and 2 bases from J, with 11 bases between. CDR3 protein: CASSPRVSTDTQYF. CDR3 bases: TGTGCCAGCAGTCCCCGGGTGTCCACAGATACGCAGTATTTT.

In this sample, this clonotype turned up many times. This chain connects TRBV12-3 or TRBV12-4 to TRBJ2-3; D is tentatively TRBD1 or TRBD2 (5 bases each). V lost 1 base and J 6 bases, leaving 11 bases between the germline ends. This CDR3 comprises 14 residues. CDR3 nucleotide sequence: TGTGCCAGCAGTTTAGTGATGGGGGAGGATACGCAGTATTTT. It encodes CASSLVMGEDTQYF.

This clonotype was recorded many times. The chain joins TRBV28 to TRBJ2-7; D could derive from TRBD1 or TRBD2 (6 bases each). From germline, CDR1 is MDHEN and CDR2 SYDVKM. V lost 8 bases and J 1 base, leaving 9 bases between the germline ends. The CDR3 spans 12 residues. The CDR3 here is CASQGGSYEQYF. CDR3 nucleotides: TGTGCCAGCCAAGGGGGGTCCTACGAGCAGTACTTC.

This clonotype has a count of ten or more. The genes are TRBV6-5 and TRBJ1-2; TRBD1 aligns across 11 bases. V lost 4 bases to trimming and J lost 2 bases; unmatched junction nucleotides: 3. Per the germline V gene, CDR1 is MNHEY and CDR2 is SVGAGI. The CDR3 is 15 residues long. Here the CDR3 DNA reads TGTGCCAGCAGTTCATGGACAGGGGGCAACTATGGCTACACCTTC. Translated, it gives CASSSWTGGNYGYTF.

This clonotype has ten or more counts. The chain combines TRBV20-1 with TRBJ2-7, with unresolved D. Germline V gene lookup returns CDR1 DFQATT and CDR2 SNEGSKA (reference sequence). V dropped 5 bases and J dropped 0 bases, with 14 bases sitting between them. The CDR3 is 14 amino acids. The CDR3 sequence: CSAEQGRPSYEQYF. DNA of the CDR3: TGCAGTGCTGAGCAAGGACGGCCCTCCTACGAGCAGTACTTC.

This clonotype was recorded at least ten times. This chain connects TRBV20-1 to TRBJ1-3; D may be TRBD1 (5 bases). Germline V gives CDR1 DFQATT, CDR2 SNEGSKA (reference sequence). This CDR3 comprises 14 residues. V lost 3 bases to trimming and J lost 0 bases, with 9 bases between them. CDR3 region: CSARGQPSGNTIYF. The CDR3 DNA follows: TGCAGTGCTAGGGGGCAGCCCTCTGGAAACACCATATATTTT.

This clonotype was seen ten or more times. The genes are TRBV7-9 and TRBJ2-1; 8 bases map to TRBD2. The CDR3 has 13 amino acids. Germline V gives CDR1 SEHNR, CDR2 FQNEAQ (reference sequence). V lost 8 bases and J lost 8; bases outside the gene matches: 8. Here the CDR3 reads CASGKAGGDEQFF. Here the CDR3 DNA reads TGTGCCAGCGGGAAAGCCGGGGGGGATGAGCAGTTCTTC.

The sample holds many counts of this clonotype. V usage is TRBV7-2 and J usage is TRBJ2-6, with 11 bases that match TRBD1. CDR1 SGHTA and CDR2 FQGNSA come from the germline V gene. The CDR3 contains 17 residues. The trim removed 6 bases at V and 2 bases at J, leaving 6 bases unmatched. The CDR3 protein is CASRKDRGQPGANVLTF. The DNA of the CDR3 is TGTGCCAGCAGGAAGGACAGGGGGCAACCTGGGGCCAACGTCCTGACTTTC.

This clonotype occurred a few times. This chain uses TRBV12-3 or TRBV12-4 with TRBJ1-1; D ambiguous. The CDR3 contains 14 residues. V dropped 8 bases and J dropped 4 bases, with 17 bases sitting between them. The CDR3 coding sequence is TGTGCCAGCCCCTCCCCACCCATTGGCACTGAAGCTTTCTTT. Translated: CASPSPPIGTEAFF.

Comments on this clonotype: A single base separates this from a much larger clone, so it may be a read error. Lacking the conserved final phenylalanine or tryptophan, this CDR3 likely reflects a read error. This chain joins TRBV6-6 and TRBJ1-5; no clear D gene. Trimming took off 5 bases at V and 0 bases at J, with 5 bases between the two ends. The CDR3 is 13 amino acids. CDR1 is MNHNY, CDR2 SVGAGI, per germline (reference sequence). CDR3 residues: CASSPYSNQPQHY. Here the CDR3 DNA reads TGTGCCAGCAGTCCTTATAGCAATCAGCCCCAGCATTAT.